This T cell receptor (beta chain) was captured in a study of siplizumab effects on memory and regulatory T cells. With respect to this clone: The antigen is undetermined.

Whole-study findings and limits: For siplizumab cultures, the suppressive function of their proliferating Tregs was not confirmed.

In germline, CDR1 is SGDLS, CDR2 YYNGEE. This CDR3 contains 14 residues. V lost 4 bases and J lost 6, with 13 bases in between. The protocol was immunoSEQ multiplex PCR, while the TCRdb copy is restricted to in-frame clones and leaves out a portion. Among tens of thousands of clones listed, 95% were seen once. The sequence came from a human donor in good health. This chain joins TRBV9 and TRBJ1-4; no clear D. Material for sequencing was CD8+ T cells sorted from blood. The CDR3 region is CASSPRTRDEKLFF. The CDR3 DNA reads TGTGCCAGCAGCCCTCGAACAAGGGATGAAAAACTGTTTTTT.